The 5 T cell receptor beta chains in this list originate from one sample, sequenced in a study of spatial heterogeneity in lung cancer. As to time point: sample taken at primary tumor resection. Material for sequencing was whole RNA from tumor, nontumor lung or frozen PBMC, left unsorted. TCRdb used MiXCR to reprocess the 5' RACE reads, holding one entry per CDR3 protein. This repertoire shows under 8,500 distinct CDR3 sequences, roughly 5% found once; its top ten account for 8% to 9.5%. This sample comprised normal lung tissue next to the tumor, obtained at surgery. These receptor sequences come from a female donor with early-stage non-small cell lung cancer.

This clonotype was counted at least ten times. The chain couples TRBV19 to TRBJ2-6; possibly TRBD1 for D (5 bases). V gave up 7 bases and J gave up 3 bases, with 10 bases separating them. This CDR3 spans 14 amino acids. Looked up from germline, CDR1 is LNHDA and CDR2 is SQIVND (reference sequence). CDR3: CASIDRFGANVLTF. The CDR3 region has the DNA TGTGCCAGTATCGACAGATTTGGGGCCAACGTCCTGACTTTC. The full variable domain, completed using reference TRBV19 and TRBJ2-6, is DGGITQSPKYLFRKEGQNVTLSCEQNLNHDAMYWYRQDPGQGLRLIYYSQIVNDFQKGDIAEGYSVSREKKESFPLTVTSAQKNPTAFYLCASIDRFGANVLTFGAGSRLTVL.

By share, this clonotype ranks as large (0.1 to 1%). The J gene is TRBJ2-5, the V gene TRBV10-3; TRBD2 agrees at 9 bases. This CDR3 contains 14 residues. Germline values: CDR1 ENHRY, CDR2 SYGVKD. V dropped 6 bases and J dropped 5; count of bases not matched to a gene: 7. CDR3 loop: CAISATSGQETQYF. CDR3 bases: TGTGCCATCAGCGCTACTAGCGGGCAGGAGACCCAGTACTTC.

Ten or more counts support this clonotype. The gene calls are TRBV19 and TRBJ1-5; D might be TRBD1 (5 bases). Germline CDR1 LNHDA, CDR2 SQIVND (reference sequence). The CDR3 spans 15 residues. V was clipped by 5 bases and J by 4 bases, with 15 bases between them. This CDR3 is CASSPRDLQNQPQHF. CDR3 bases: TGTGCCAGTAGTCCCCGGGACCTCCAAAATCAGCCCCAGCATTTT.

Relative to its sample, this clonotype is medium-sized (0.01 to 0.1%). V and J are TRBV20-1 and TRBJ2-2; D gene uncertain. Germline V gene lookup returns CDR1 DFQATT and CDR2 SNEGSKA (reference sequence). V was shortened by 6 bases and J by 7 bases, with 18 bases between the two germline ends. The CDR3 is 14 amino acids. CDR3 nucleotides: TGCAGTGCCACGCCGCGGTTTCGTGGCGGGGAGCTGTTTTTT. Its translation is CSATPRFRGGELFF.

This clonotype occurred many times. The V and J genes are TRBV7-2 and TRBJ2-3; 11 bases are shared with TRBD2. Germline loops: CDR1 SGHTA, CDR2 FQGNSA. V lost 5 bases and J lost 2; bases outside the gene matches: 6. The CDR3 extends over 16 amino acids. Written as DNA, the CDR3 is TGTGCCAGCAGCCTGTCGACTAGCGGGATCACAGATACGCAGTATTTT. It encodes CASSLSTSGITDTQYF.